This T cell receptor beta chain was profiled in a study of blood T cell repertoires in COVID-19. Whole-study context: Acute and convalescent COVID-19 samples came from the United States, Italy and Spain. T cells, B-cell-depleted T cells, or PBMCs supplied cDNA or gDNA.

Original handling: The assay estimated nucleated cells by amplifying reference gene primers. Sequencing used immunoSEQ multiplex PCR; TCRdb keeps in-frame clones, though not all of them. The D gene and trimming were derived from the DNA, and the V and J assignments and clone size from that table. The table includes around 87,000 clones, roughly 79% detected once. Trimming left V 1 base short and J 0 bases short, with 4 bases between. Germline values: CDR1 LGHDT, CDR2 YNNKEL (reference sequence). This CDR3 has 14 residues. Sequencing was performed on peripheral blood. The source is a woman aged 80 or over with acute or convalescent COVID-19. The rearrangement joins TRBV3-1 (or the pseudogene TRBV3-2) to TRBJ1-5; D is uncertain. The CDR3 coding sequence is TGTGCCAGCAGCCAAGCGTCTAGCAATCAGCCCCAGCATTTT. Its protein product is CASSQASSNQPQHF.